The text below deals with one TCR beta chain. It has no known antigen specificity. Base qualities are not recorded, but no much larger clone differs from it by a single base. This entry comes from a study of T-cell memory formation after mild COVID-19 (dated by TCRdb to 2020 to 2022). A note on the overall study: Most TCR sequence clusters were specific to one of the two donors. Longitudinal TCRalpha and TCRbeta repertoire sequencing tracked T-cell clones expanding and contracting after mild COVID-19 in a couple of donors. The cohort comprised two young, previously healthy adult volunteers, one female and one male.

Broader findings and caveats from the paper: SARS-CoV-2 specificity of the second-wave clones peaking on day 37 was not confirmed. Balanced CD4/CD8 phenotypes were observed for clones contracting from day 15 to 85, whereas a bias towards CD4+ was observed for a second wave of clones expanding from day 15 to 37. The study covered only a couple of mild cases, and larger cohorts including severe cases with pre-infection samples were considered necessary. Contracting CD4+ clones turned up mainly in the CM and EM memory subsets, whereas EMRA was where CD8+ clones were enriched. Some responding clones were found in pre-infection memory, which suggests that pre-existing cross-reactive memory T cells took part in the SARS-CoV-2 response.

Sequencing was performed on an Illumina NovaSeq 6000. TCRalpha and TCRbeta cDNA libraries were constructed by 5'RACE with constant-segment primers, with sample barcodes and unique molecular identifiers being introduced. RNA was extracted from every sample with Trizol reagent. The libraries were amplified in two PCR steps, and the second step added a second sample barcode and Illumina TruSeq adapters. Sequencing of libraries was performed on an Illumina NovaSeq with 2 x 150 bp paired-end reads. Per the authors' processing: With migec v1.2.7, reads were demultiplexed and then collapsed into UMI-guided consensus sequences. With mixcr v2.1.11, UMI consensuses were aligned to TRA and TRB V and J templates and assembled into clonotypes. Clonotypes were classified as expanded or contracted when called significant by both edgeR and NoisET, with noise models trained on biological replicates. For edgeR calls, the thresholds were a false discovery rate-adjusted p below 0.01 and a log2 fold-change of 1. PCA with hierarchical clustering of max-normalized trajectories of the 1000 most abundant clonotypes was used as exploratory dynamics analysis. Separately sequenced CD4+ and CD8+ repertoires were used to assign a CD4 or CD8 phenotype to each responding clone. TCRdb trimmed the raw reads at Q25, called clones with MiXCR and kept productive beta chains. Each CDR3 protein gets just one entry, which takes the most common genes and DNA from the rows behind it. None of the V and J calls come from the authors' own analysis; TCRdb made them. In all, the sample holds approximately 300,000 distinct CDR3 sequences, and 7% to 10% of those were seen once. About 22% of the sample belongs to the ten largest clones.

Ficoll-Paque density gradient centrifugation was the method used to isolate PBMCs. According to the germline V gene, CDR1 reads SGHRS and CDR2 reads YFSETQ. There are 14 amino acids in the CDR3, from cysteine to phenylalanine inclusive. Only the CDR3 DNA stays, 42 bases, in frame from base 1. Trimming takes 0 bases from V and 4 bases from J, and the germline ends sit 11 bases apart. The clonotype was recovered from a man aged 18 to 30 who had mild COVID-19 (a few samples of this study predate the infection). The sample titles of this study are shuffled in the database, so cell type and time point are left out; the donor was told from shared clones. Sequenced sample: PBMCs or a T cell subset sorted from them (not recorded which). The chain uses TRBV5-1 and TRBJ2-7, with no reliable assignment of the D segment. The DNA reads TGCGCCAGCAGCTTGGAATGGGCACAATACGAGCAGTACTTC. It is translated as CASSLEWAQYEQYF.